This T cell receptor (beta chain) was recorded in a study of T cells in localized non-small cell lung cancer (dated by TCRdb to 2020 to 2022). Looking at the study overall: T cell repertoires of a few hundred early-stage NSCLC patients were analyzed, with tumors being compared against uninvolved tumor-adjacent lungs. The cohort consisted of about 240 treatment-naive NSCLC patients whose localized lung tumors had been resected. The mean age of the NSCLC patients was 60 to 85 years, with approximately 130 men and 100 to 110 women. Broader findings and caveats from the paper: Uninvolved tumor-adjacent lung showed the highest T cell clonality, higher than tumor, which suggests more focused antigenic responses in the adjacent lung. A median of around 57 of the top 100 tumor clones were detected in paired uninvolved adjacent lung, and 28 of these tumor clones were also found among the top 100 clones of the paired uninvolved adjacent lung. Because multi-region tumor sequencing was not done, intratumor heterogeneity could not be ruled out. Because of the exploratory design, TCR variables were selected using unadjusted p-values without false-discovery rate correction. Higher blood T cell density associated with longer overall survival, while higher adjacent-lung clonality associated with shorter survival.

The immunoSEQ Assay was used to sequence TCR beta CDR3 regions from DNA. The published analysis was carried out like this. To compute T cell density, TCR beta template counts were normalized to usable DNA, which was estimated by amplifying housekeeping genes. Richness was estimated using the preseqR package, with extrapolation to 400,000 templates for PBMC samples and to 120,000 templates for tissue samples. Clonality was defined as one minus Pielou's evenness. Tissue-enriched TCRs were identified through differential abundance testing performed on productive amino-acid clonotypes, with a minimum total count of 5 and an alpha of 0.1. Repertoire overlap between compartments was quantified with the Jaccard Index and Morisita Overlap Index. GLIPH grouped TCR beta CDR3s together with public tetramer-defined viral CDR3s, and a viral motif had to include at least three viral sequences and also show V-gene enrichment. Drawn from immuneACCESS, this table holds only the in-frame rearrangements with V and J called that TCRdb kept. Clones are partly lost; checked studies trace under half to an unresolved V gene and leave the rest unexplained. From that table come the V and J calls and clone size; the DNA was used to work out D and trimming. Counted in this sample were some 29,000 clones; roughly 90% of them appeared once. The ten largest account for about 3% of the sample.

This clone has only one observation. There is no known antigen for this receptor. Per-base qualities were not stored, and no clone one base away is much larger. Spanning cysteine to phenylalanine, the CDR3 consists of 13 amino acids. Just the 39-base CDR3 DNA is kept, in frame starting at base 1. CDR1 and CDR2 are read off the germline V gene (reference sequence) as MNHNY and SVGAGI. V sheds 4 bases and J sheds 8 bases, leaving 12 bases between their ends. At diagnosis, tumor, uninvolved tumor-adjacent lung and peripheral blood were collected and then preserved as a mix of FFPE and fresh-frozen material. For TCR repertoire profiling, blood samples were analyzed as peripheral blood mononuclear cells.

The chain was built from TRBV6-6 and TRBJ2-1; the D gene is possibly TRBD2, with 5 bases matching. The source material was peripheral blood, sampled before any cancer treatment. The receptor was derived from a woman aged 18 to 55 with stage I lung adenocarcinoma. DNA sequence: TGTGCCAGCAGTTCCCACATGAGGGATGAGCAGTTCTTC. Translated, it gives CASSSHMRDEQFF.